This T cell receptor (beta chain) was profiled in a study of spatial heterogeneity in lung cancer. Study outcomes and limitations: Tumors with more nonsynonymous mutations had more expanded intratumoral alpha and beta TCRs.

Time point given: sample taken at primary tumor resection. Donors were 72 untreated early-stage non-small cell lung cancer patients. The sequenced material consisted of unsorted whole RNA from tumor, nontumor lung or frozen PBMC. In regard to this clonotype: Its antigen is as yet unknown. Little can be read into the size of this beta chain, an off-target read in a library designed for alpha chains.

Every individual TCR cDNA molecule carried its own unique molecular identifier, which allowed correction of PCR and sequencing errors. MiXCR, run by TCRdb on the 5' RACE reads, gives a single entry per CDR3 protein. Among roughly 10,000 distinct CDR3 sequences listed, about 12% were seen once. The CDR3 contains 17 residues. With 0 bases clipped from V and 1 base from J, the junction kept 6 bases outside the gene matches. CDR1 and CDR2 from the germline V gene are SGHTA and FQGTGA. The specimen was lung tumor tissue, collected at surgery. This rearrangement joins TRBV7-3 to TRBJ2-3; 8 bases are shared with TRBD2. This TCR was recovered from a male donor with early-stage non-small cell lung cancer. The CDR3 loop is CASSLTPSGPRTDTQYF. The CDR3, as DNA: TGTGCCAGCAGCTTAACGCCTAGCGGGCCGCGCACAGATACGCAGTATTTT.